A single sample is the source of the 14 T cell receptor beta chains below, sequenced in a study of T-cell memory formation after mild COVID-19 (dated by TCRdb to the early 2020s). The library was built by means of 5' RACE. Sequencing relied on an Illumina NovaSeq 6000. TCRdb trimmed the raw reads at Q25, called clones with MiXCR and kept productive beta chains. Rows are unified per CDR3 protein, each entry keeping the most common DNA and genes. The sample table records more than 150,000 distinct CDR3 sequences; around 10% of these occur just once. The ten top clones hold approximately 3.8% of the sample. The sequenced sample consisted of PBMCs or a T cell subset sorted from them (not recorded which). These receptors were collected from a man aged 18 to 30 who had mild COVID-19 (a few samples of this study predate the infection). The sample titles of this study are shuffled in the database, so cell type and time point are left out; the donor was told from shared clones.

This clonotype was found many times. The genes are TRBV28 and TRBJ2-4; TRBD2 agrees at 7 bases. The CDR3 has 17 amino acids. From germline, CDR1 is MDHEN and CDR2 SYDVKM. J lost 1 base, V lost 3 bases, and 9 bases had no gene match. CDR3 sequence: CASSFSYGGKAKNIQYF. The DNA for the CDR3 is TGTGCCAGCAGTTTCTCATACGGGGGGAAGGCCAAAAACATTCAGTACTTC.

This clonotype has a handful of counts. V and J are TRBV20-1 and TRBJ2-3; 10 bases agree with TRBD2. Germline CDR1 and CDR2: DFQATT and SNEGSKA (reference sequence). The trim removed 1 base at V and 2 bases at J, leaving 6 bases unmatched. This CDR3 region has 16 residues. CDR3 in amino acids: CSARGLAGAVTDTQYF. The CDR3, as DNA: TGCAGTGCTAGAGGGCTAGCGGGGGCTGTCACAGATACGCAGTATTTT.

This clonotype has a count of ten or more. The genes are TRBV11-2 and TRBJ2-3; TRBD2 matches at 7 bases. Germline CDR1 reads SGHAT; CDR2 reads FQNNGV. The V segment lost 5 bases and the J segment 1 base; nucleotides outside the gene matches: 6. The CDR3 has 15 residues. DNA for the CDR3: TGTGCCAGCAGCGAATCAACTAGCGGCACAGATACGCAGTATTTT. This gives the protein CASSESTSGTDTQYF.

The genes are TRBV4-3 and TRBJ1-1, with D possibly matching TRBD1 (5 bases). CDR1 and CDR2 (germline): LGHNA, YSLEER. The CDR3 has 12 amino acids. Trimming left V 0 bases short and J 10 bases short, with 9 bases between. CDR3 amino acids: CASSQDWGGAFF. CDR3 DNA: TGCGCCAGCAGCCAAGATTGGGGGGGAGCTTTCTTT.

The chain couples TRBV7-2 to TRBJ2-7; D possibly corresponds to TRBD2 (6 bases). The CDR3 is made up of 15 amino acids. The V and J ends lost 1 base and 2 bases respectively, with 12 bases between them. CDR1 is SGHTA and CDR2 is FQGNSA in the germline V gene. The CDR3 DNA reads TGTGCCAGCAGCTTAGGGGTGGGGGAGGCCTACGAGCAGTACTTC. Translating it yields CASSLGVGEAYEQYF.

The rearrangement links TRBV9 to TRBJ2-1; weak D call: TRBD2 (5 bases). The CDR3 is 17 residues long. Germline-derived CDR1 and CDR2 are SGDLS and YYNGEE. Trimming pared 0 bases from V and 0 bases from J, leaving 13 bases between. Here the CDR3 DNA reads TGTGCCAGCAGCGTAGTTTCGGGGTACAGCTCCTACAATGAGCAGTTCTTC. Encoded protein: CASSVVSGYSSYNEQFF.

This clonotype was recorded a few times. V and J are TRBV29-1 and TRBJ1-6; D might be TRBD1 (5 bases). V shed 1 base and J shed 10 bases, with 11 bases lying between them. Germline lookup yields CDR1 SQVTM and CDR2 ANQGSEA. There are 13 residues in the CDR3. CDR3 region: CSVEAGQTSPLHF. The CDR3 region has the DNA TGCAGCGTTGAAGCAGGACAAACCTCACCCCTCCACTTT.

The chain recombines TRBV6-6 with TRBJ1-1, with D maybe TRBD1 (5 bases). From germline, CDR1 is MNHNY and CDR2 SVGAGI (reference sequence). The V end was cut by 6 bases, the J end by 1 base, with 15 bases between. CDR3 length: 15 residues. CDR3 sequence (DNA): TGTGCCAGCAGACGACCCGGACACGCGAACACTGAAGCTTTCTTT. This codes for CASRRPGHANTEAFF.

In this sample, this clonotype turned up many times. The rearrangement links TRBV5-1 to TRBJ1-1; perhaps TRBD1 as D (5 bases). Germline CDR1 and CDR2: SGHRS and YFSETQ. This CDR3 spans 14 amino acids. V lost 0 bases and J 0 bases, leaving 6 bases between the germline ends. CDR3 bases: TGCGCCAGCAGCTTGGGAGGGGTGAACACTGAAGCTTTCTTT. Protein product: CASSLGGVNTEAFF.

This clonotype was counted between two and nine times. CDR3 DNA sequence: TGTGCCACCAGCGCACGCAGTGGATCCTATAATTCACCCCTCCACTTT. Amino acids: CATSARSGSYNSPLHF. The gene calls are TRBV15 and TRBJ1-6; no definite D call. V lost 5 bases and J 1 base, leaving 12 bases between the germline ends. CDR3 length equals 16 residues. Germline CDR1 and CDR2: LNHNV and YYDKDF (reference sequence).

The chain links TRBV7-9 to TRBJ2-3; D unclear. V was pared by 5 bases and J by 6 bases, with 6 bases between. This CDR3 has 11 residues. CDR1 is SEHNR, CDR2 FQNEAQ, per germline (reference sequence). The CDR3 reads CASSLMDTQYF. The CDR3 region has the DNA TGTGCCAGCAGCCTAATGGATACGCAGTATTTT.

This clonotype was detected a few times. V usage is TRBV20-1 and J usage is TRBJ2-1; 8 bases agree with TRBD2. This CDR3 region has 17 residues. Trimming cost V 0 bases and J 3 bases; bases outside gene matches: 10. In germline, CDR1 is DFQATT, CDR2 SNEGSKA (reference sequence). The CDR3 sequence: CSARDRGGSGDYNEQFF. The CDR3 nucleotides read TGCAGTGCTAGAGATCGGGGGGGTAGCGGGGACTACAATGAGCAGTTCTTC.

Only a few counts were recorded for this clonotype. J is TRBJ1-2 and V is TRBV7-9; 8 bases fit TRBD1. The CDR3 is 16 residues long. Germline V gene data show CDR1 as SEHNR and CDR2 as FQNEAQ (reference sequence). V lost 5 bases to trimming and J lost 5 bases; unmatched junction nucleotides: 13. CDR3 sequence (DNA): TGTGCCAGCAGCCATCTTAGAGGACAGGGTTTGTATGGCTACACCTTC. It is translated as CASSHLRGQGLYGYTF. Supplemented by reference TRBV7-9 and TRBJ1-2, the full variable domain reads DTGVSQNPRHKITKRGQNVTFRCDPISEHNRLYWYRQTLGQGPEFLTYFQNEAQLEKSRLLSDRFSAERPKGSFSTLEIQRTEQGDSAMYLCASSHLRGQGLYGYTFGSGTRLTVV.

This clonotype has more than one count but fewer than ten. V is TRBV2 and J is TRBJ2-5, with D possibly matching TRBD1 (5 bases). Germline loops: CDR1 SNHLY, CDR2 FYNNEI. Trimming removed 6 bases at V and 2 bases at J, with 13 bases between. The CDR3 is 14 residues long. The CDR3 here is CASSRNTGQETQYF. The CDR3 DNA is TGTGCCAGCAGCCGCAACACAGGACAAGAGACCCAGTACTTC.